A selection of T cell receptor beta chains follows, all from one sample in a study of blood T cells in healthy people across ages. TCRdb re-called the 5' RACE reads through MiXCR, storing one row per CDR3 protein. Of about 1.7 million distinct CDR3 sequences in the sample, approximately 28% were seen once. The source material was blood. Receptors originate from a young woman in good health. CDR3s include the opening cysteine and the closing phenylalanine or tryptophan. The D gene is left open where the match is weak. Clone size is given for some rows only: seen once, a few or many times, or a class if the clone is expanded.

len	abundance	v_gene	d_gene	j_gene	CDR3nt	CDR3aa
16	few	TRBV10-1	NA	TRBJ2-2	TGCGCCAGCATCGATGACACCCACGCGAACACCGGGGAGCTGTTTTTT	CASIDDTHANTGELFF
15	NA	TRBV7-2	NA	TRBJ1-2	TGTGCCAGCAGCTTAATACGACCGGGAACCTGTGGCCACACCTTC	CASSLIRPGTCGHTF
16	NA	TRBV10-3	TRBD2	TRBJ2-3	TGTGCCATCAGTGAGTCAGAACTAGCGACTGTCGGTACGCAGTATTTT	CAISESELATVGTQYF
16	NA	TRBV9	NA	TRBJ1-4	TGTGCCAGCAGCCCGAATCCGGGACCAACTAATGAAAAACTGTTTTTT	CASSPNPGPTNEKLFF
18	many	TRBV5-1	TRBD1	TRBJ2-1	TGCGCCAGCAGCTTGGAGACAAGACAGGGACCGTCCTACAATGAGCAGTTCTTC	CASSLETRQGPSYNEQFF
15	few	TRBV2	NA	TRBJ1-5	TGTGCCAGCAGTCTCGAGCATCCGGGGTATCAGCCCCAGCATTTT	CASSLEHPGYQPQHF
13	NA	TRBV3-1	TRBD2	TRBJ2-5	TGTGCCAGCAGGCAGCGGGGGAAAGAGACCCAGTACTTC	CASRQRGKETQYF
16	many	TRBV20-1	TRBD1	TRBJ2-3	TGCAGTGCTGGCACTACAGGGGCTCCGTCCACAGATACGCAGTATTTT	CSAGTTGAPSTDTQYF
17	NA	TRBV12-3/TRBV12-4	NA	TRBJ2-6	TGTGCCAGCAGTTTCTCAGATCGATGCTCTGGGGCCAACGTCCTGACTTTC	CASSFSDRCSGANVLTF
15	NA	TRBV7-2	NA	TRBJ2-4	TGTGCCAGCAGCTTAGTTGGGGGGGCCGGGGACATTCAGTACTTC	CASSLVGGAGDIQYF
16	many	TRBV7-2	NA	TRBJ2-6	TGTGCCAGCAGCTTACACCTGGGCTCTGGGGCCAACGTCCTGACTTTC	CASSLHLGSGANVLTF
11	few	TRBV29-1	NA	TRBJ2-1	TGCAGCGTTACAGGTCCAGGTGAGCAGTTCTTC	CSVTGPGEQFF
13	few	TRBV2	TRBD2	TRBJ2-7	TGTGCCAGCAGCCAAATAGCGGGAGACGAGCAGTACTTC	CASSQIAGDEQYF
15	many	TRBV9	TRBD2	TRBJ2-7	TGTGCCAGCAGCCCGAGCGGGGGTCGGGGCTACGAGCAGTACTTC	CASSPSGGRGYEQYF
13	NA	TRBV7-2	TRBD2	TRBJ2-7	TGTGCCAGCAGCTCCCGACTAGCGGGAGAGCAGTACTTC	CASSSRLAGEQYF
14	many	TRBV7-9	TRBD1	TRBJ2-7	TGTGCCAGCACCGGGGGACAGGGACCCTACGAGCAGTACTTC	CASTGGQGPYEQYF
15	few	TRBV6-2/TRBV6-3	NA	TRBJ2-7	TGTGCCAGCAGTTACGTACGGGCTTACTCCTACGAGCAGTACTTC	CASSYVRAYSYEQYF
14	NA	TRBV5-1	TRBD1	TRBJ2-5	TGCGCCAGCAGCAGGACAGGGCTCGGCCATGAGCAGTACTTC	CASSRTGLGHEQYF
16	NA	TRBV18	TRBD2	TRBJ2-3	TGTGCCAGCTCACCTCTAGCGGGAACTAGCACAGATACGCAGTATTTT	CASSPLAGTSTDTQYF
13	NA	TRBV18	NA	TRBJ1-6	TGTGCCAGCTCACCAGGGACCAGCTCACCCCTCCACTTT	CASSPGTSSPLHF
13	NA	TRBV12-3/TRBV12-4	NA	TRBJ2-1	TGTGCCAGCAGGCAAAGAGGTGACCGACCCCAGTTCTTC	CASRQRGDRPQFF
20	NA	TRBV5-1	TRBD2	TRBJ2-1	TGCGCCAGCAGCTCATACCCCGGGACTAGCGGTCCTAAGGGGGTCAATGAGCAGTTCTTC	CASSSYPGTSGPKGVNEQFF
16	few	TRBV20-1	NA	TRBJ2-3	TGCAGTGCTAGAAGCAGGTCCCTATCTAGCACAGATACGCAGTATTTT	CSARSRSLSSTDTQYF
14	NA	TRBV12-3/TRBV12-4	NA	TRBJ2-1	TGTGCCAGCAGTCCCGGGACGACCATCAATGGGCAGTTCTTC	CASSPGTTINGQFF
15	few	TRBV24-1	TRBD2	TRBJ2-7	TGTGCCACCAGTGATGGACTAGCGGGGGCCTACGAGCAGTACTTC	CATSDGLAGAYEQYF
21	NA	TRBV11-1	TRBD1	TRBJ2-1	TGTGCCAGCAGCCCACGCCCAACAGGGGCTAGGGTTCTTAGCTCCTACAATGAGCAGTTCTTC	CASSPRPTGARVLSSYNEQFF
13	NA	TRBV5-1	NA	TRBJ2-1	TGCGCCAGCAGCAGGGCACAGGACAATGGGCAGTTCTTC	CASSRAQDNGQFF
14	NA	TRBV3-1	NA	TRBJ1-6	TGTGCCAGCAGCCAAGCGACGGGGAATTCACCCCTCCACTTT	CASSQATGNSPLHF
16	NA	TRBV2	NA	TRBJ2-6	TGTGCCAGCAGTGAACGGCAGGTGCCTGGGGCCAACGTCCTGACTTTC	CASSERQVPGANVLTF
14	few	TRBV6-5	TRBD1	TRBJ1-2	TGTGCCAGCAGTTACTCGACAGGGGACTATGGCTACACCTTC	CASSYSTGDYGYTF
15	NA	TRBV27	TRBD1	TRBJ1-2	TGTGCCAGCACCAGCCGATCGGACAGGGGAGCGGGCTACACCTTC	CASTSRSDRGAGYTF
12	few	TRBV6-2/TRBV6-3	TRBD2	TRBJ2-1	TGTGCCAGCAGTTACGTGGGGGAGGGTCTGTTCTTC	CASSYVGEGLFF
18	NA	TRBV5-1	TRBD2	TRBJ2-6	TGCGCCAGCAGCCCGGGACTAGCGGGGGCGCCTGGGGCCAACGTCCTGACTTTC	CASSPGLAGAPGANVLTF
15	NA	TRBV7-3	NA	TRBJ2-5	TGTGCCAGCAGCTTTTCCGGGGGCCTCCAAGAGACCCAGTACTTC	CASSFSGGLQETQYF
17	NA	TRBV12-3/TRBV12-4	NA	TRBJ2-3	TGTGCCAGCAGTTTACTCGGGATCAGTACTAGCACAGATACGCAGTATTTT	CASSLLGISTSTDTQYF
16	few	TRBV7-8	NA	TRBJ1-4	TGTGCCAGCACCCCGGGTCCTAATCCAACTAATGAAAAACTGTTTTTT	CASTPGPNPTNEKLFF